This T cell receptor (beta chain) was retrieved from a study of blood T cell repertoires in COVID-19. CDR3 size: 14 residues. CDR1 and CDR2 (germline): SGHAT, FQNNGV. V lost 6 bases to trimming and J lost 2 bases; unmatched junction nucleotides: 6. Sequencing used immunoSEQ multiplex PCR; TCRdb keeps in-frame clones, though not all of them. Counted here are some 250,000 clones, around 81% occurring once; the ten biggest clones make up 7.5%. The Seattle site enrolled patients during active infection and followed them longitudinally. Sequences were obtained from peripheral blood. The clonotype was recovered from a woman of 80 years or more with COVID-19, enrolled during active disease. This chain uses TRBV11-2 with TRBJ2-7, with 8 bases lining up with TRBD2. The CDR3 is CASRTTSGPYEQYF. The CDR3 DNA sequence: TGTGCCAGCAGGACTACTAGCGGACCCTACGAGCAGTACTTC.